This paragraph reports one T cell receptor (beta chain). Per the germline V gene, CDR1 is SGDLS and CDR2 is YYNGEE. Unmatched junction bases numbered 9, after V lost 4 bases and J lost 3 bases. This CDR3 comprises 17 residues. These data belong to a study of PD-L1 blockade in urothelial cancer. Study-level background: Atezolizumab was started by patients at some point between 2012 and 2014 at 1,200 mg intravenously every 3 weeks. About 85% of the 29 patients were men whose urothelial cancer was bladder-origin. Enrolled patients had been treated previously with 0 to 3 chemotherapy regimens.

What went into each PCR as a spike was synthetic TCR analog templates. Measured with immunoSEQ multiplex PCR; TCRdb has only the in-frame clones, and not every one. The repertoire consists of roughly 42,000 clones, with over 65% occurring once and the leading ten covering roughly 2.7%. Sequenced here: PBMCs, sampled around atezolizumab (anti-PD-L1) treatment. This TCR derives from a man aged 65 to 79 with urothelial cancer. The chain has TRBV9 and TRBJ1-3, with TRBD1 matching 11 bases. This CDR3 is CASSLGQGVEDGNTIYF. As DNA, the CDR3 is TGTGCCAGCAGCTTGGGACAGGGGGTAGAAGATGGAAACACCATATATTTT.